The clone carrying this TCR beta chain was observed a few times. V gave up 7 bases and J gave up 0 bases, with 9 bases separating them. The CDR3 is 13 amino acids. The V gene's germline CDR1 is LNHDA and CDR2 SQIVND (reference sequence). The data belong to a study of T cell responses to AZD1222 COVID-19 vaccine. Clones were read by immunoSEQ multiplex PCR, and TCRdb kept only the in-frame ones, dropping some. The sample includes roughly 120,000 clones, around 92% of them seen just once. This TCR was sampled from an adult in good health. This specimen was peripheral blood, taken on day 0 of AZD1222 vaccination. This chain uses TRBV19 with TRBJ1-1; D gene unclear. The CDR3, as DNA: TGTGCCAGTATTACCGGTATGAACACTGAAGCTTTCTTT. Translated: CASITGMNTEAFF.